Below, 12 T cell receptor beta chains from the same sample are listed, as sequenced in a study of spatial heterogeneity in lung cancer. Specified time point: sample taken at primary tumor resection. No cell sorting; template was whole RNA from tumor, lung tissue or PBMC. TCRdb processed the 5' RACE reads anew with MiXCR; each CDR3 protein has one entry. Among about 17,000 distinct CDR3 sequences listed, 20% to 25% were seen once. The sequencing used PBMCs, collected at surgery. These receptors were collected from a female donor with early-stage non-small cell lung cancer.

The chain recombines TRBV3-1 with TRBJ2-1; perhaps D is TRBD1 or TRBD2 (5 bases each). Germline V gene lookup returns CDR1 LGHDT and CDR2 YNNKEL (reference sequence). This CDR3 contains 15 residues. Trimming removed 0 bases from V and 4 bases from J, with 10 bases in between. As DNA, the CDR3 is TGTGCCAGCAGCCAAGACAGGTGGGGGTACAATGAGCAGTTCTTC. It yields the protein CASSQDRWGYNEQFF.

V gene TRBV6-6 combines with J gene TRBJ2-3; 12 positions agree with TRBD2. After removal of 5 bases from V and 1 base from J, the junction contained 7 bases not matched to a gene. CDR1 MNHNY and CDR2 SVGAGI come from the germline V gene (reference sequence). The CDR3 has 17 amino acids. This CDR3 reads CASSLGLAGKGTDTQYF. The DNA of the CDR3 is TGTGCCAGCAGTCTCGGACTAGCGGGAAAAGGCACAGATACGCAGTATTTT.

This clonotype is a singleton in its sample. This chain joins TRBV7-3 and TRBJ2-2; no definite D call. V was clipped by 3 bases and J by 4 bases, with 21 bases between them. Germline V gene lookup returns CDR1 SGHTA and CDR2 FQGTGA. There are 18 residues in the CDR3. The CDR3 sequence: CASSFVPGFLPGTGELFF. Written as DNA, the CDR3 is TGTGCCAGCAGCTTTGTTCCAGGTTTTCTCCCGGGCACCGGGGAGCTGTTTTTT.

This clonotype was observed at least ten times. V gene TRBV28 combines with J gene TRBJ1-2; D not resolved. Trimming cost V 5 bases and J 5 bases, with 12 bases left between them. The CDR3 has 13 amino acids. Per the germline V gene, CDR1 is MDHEN and CDR2 is SYDVKM. The CDR3 protein is CASSLGIGYGYTF. For the CDR3, the DNA is TGTGCCAGCAGTCTGGGGATAGGATATGGCTACACCTTC.

This clonotype was recorded many times. This chain connects TRBV28 to TRBJ2-7, with 8 bases matching TRBD2. This CDR3 has 12 residues. V lost 7 bases, J lost 2 bases, and 1 base stayed unmatched. Germline V gene sequence: CDR1 MDHEN, CDR2 SYDVKM. CDR3 in DNA: TGTGCCAGCAAAGCGGGAGCCTACGAGCAGTACTTC. Translation gives CASKAGAYEQYF.

This clonotype was counted many times. This chain links TRBV6-2 or TRBV6-3 with TRBJ1-2; D possibly corresponds to TRBD1 (5 bases). The CDR3 loop spans 13 amino acids. CDR1 and CDR2 from the germline V gene are MNHEY and SVGEGT. V was pared by 5 bases and J by 4 bases, with 11 bases between. The CDR3 spells CASSPGTTYGYTF. The CDR3, as DNA: TGTGCCAGCAGTCCCGGGACGACCTATGGCTACACCTTC.

This clonotype occurred many times. CDR3 nucleotides: TGTGCCAGCAGCGTAGATAGCGGGAGGTACAATGAGCAGTTCTTC. Residues: CASSVDSGRYNEQFF. This rearrangement joins TRBV9 to TRBJ2-1; 10 nucleotides agree with TRBD2. The CDR3 is made up of 15 amino acids. The V gene's germline CDR1 is SGDLS and CDR2 YYNGEE. V lost 0 bases and J lost 4; bases outside the gene matches: 1.

The V gene is TRBV3-1, the J gene TRBJ2-1; 10 positions match TRBD2. Germline assignment: CDR1 LGHDT and CDR2 YNNKEL (reference sequence). Trimming took 1 base from V and 2 from J; bases not matched to a gene: 2. This CDR3 has 16 amino acids. This CDR3 reads CASSQVSGRPYNEQFF. DNA for the CDR3: TGTGCCAGCAGCCAAGTTAGCGGGAGGCCCTACAATGAGCAGTTCTTC.

This clonotype was seen repeatedly, ten times or more. The V gene is TRBV20-1, the J gene TRBJ2-5, with D uncertain. The CDR3 runs 12 residues. Looked up from germline, CDR1 is DFQATT and CDR2 is SNEGSKA (reference sequence). The V end was cut by 3 bases, the J end by 3 bases, with 8 bases between. CDR3 protein: CSASGQEETQYF. CDR3 nucleotide sequence: TGCAGTGCTAGTGGCCAGGAAGAGACCCAGTACTTC.

V usage is TRBV9 and J usage is TRBJ1-5; D not certain. The V gene's germline CDR1 is SGDLS and CDR2 YYNGEE. This CDR3 comprises 14 residues. V lost 3 bases and J 1 base, leaving 8 bases between the germline ends. The CDR3 here is CASSGGASNQPQHF. The CDR3 DNA is TGTGCCAGCAGCGGCGGTGCGAGCAATCAGCCCCAGCATTTT. Full variable domain (outside the CDR3, taken from reference TRBV9 and TRBJ1-5): DSGVTQTPKHLITATGQRVTLRCSPRSGDLSVYWYQQSLDQGLQFLIQYYNGEERAKGNILERFSAQQFPDLHSELNLSSLELGDSALYFCASSGGASNQPQHFGDGTRLSIL.

In this sample, this clonotype turned up many times. The V gene is TRBV29-1, the J gene TRBJ2-7, with 8 bases aligning to TRBD1. CDR1 SQVTM and CDR2 ANQGSEA come from the germline V gene. V trimming: 7 bases; J trimming: 0 bases; junction bases outside the gene matches: 8. The CDR3 is made up of 14 amino acids. The CDR3 loop reads CSAGRTGSSYEQYF. CDR3 in DNA: TGCAGCGCCGGGCGGACAGGGAGCTCCTACGAGCAGTACTTC.

In this sample, this clonotype turned up many times. The chain combines TRBV11-2 with TRBJ2-3; a weak D match, TRBD2 (6 bases). The CDR3 has 16 amino acids. Germline V CDR1 and CDR2: SGHAT, FQNNGV. V was trimmed by 5 bases and J by 2 bases, leaving 17 bases between them. Here the CDR3 reads CASSPRPSGSTDTQYF. The CDR3 nucleotides read TGTGCCAGCAGCCCCCGGCCGAGCGGGTCCACAGATACGCAGTATTTT.